A selection of T cell receptor beta chains follows, all from one sample in a study of prognosis after radiotherapy for stage I lung cancer. MiXCR, run by TCRdb on the multiplex PCR reads, gives a single entry per CDR3 protein. The data hold roughly 13,000 distinct CDR3 sequences, with roughly 50% observed a single time. This specimen was PBMCs, taken before or after stereotactic body radiation therapy (not recorded which). The receptors come from a donor aged 50 or older with non-small cell lung cancer. Both conserved end residues are part of each CDR3. The order of the fields is D gene, clone size, V gene, J gene, CDR3 DNA, CDR3 protein. D genes are given only for firm matches. Clone size, where shown, is once, few, many, or a class for clones that have expanded.

>NA|NA|TRBV7-9|TRBJ2-7
TGTGCCAGCAGCTTGACTAGTCAACCTGGGAACGAGCAGTACTTC
CASSLTSQPGNEQYF
>TRBD1|many|TRBV19|TRBJ1-6
TGTGCCAGTAGCCCAGGCGGGACAGGGAATTCACCCCTCCACTTT
CASSPGGTGNSPLHF
>NA|many|TRBV10-3|TRBJ1-1
TGTGCCATCAGTGACGTGGGTGATGGGACTGAAGCTTTCTTT
CAISDVGDGTEAFF
>NA|many|TRBV10-2|TRBJ1-5
TGCGCCAGCAGTCCCCGGAGGCAGCCCCAGCATTTT
CASSPRRQPQHF
>TRBD1|NA|TRBV18|TRBJ2-2
TGTGCCAGCTCACCACTCCCAGGGGGCACCGGGGAGCTGTTTTTT
CASSPLPGGTGELFF
>NA|once|TRBV19|TRBJ2-2
TGTGCCAGTAGCCCCGGACGGGTGATGGCCGGGGAGCTGTTTTTT
CASSPGRVMAGELFF
>NA|many|TRBV28|TRBJ1-4
TGTGCCAGCAGTTTAGGCGGGAGGAATAATGAAAAACTGTTTTTT
CASSLGGRNNEKLFF
>NA|NA|TRBV4-1|TRBJ2-2
TGCGCCAGCAGCCAATCAGAATCGGGCAGTGCGAACACCGGGGAGCTGTTTTTT
CASSQSESGSANTGELFF
>NA|many|TRBV5-4|TRBJ1-1
TGTGCCAGCAGTACCGCGGGAGGGGCGAACACTGAAGCTTTCTTT
CASSTAGGANTEAFF
>TRBD1|many|TRBV2|TRBJ1-5
TGTGCCAGCAGTGAACGGCAGGGGGATCAGCCCCAGCATTTT
CASSERQGDQPQHF
>NA|NA|TRBV10-3|TRBJ1-2
TGTGCCATCAGGAAAACAGGGAGGAGGTACACCTTC
CAIRKTGRRYTF